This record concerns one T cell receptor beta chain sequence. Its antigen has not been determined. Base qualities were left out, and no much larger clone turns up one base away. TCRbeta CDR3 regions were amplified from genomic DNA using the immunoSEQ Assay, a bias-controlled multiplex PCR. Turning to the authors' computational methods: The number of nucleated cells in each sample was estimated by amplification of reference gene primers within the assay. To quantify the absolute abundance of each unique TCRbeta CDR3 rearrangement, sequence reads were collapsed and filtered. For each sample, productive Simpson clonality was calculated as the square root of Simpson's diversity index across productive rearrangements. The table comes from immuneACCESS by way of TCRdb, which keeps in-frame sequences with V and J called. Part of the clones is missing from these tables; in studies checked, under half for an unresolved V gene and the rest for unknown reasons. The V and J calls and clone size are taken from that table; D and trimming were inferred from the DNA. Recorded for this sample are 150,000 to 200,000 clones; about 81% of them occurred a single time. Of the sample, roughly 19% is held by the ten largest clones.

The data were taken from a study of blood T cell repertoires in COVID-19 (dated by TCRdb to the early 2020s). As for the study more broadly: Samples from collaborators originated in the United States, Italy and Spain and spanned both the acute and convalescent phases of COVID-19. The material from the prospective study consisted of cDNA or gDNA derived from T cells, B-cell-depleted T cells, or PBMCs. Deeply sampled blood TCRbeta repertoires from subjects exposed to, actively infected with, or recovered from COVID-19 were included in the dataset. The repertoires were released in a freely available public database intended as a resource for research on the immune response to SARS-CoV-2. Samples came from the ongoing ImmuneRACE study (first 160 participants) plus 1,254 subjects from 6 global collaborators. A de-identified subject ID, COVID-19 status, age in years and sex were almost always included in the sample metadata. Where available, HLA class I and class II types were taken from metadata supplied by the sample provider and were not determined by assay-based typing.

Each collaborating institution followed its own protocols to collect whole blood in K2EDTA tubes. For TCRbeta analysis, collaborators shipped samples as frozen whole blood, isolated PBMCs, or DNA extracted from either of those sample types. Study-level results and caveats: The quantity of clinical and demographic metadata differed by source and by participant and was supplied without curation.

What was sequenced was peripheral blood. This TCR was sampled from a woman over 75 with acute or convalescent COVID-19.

CDR3 sequence: CASSLGTAGGKYNEQFF. The bases are TGTGCCAGCAGCTTAGGTACAGCGGGAGGAAAATACAATGAGCAGTTCTTC. The chain links TRBV7-2 with TRBJ2-1, with TRBD2 matching 9 junction bases. Clipping removes 1 base from V and 4 bases from J, with 8 as the unmatched junction base count. There are 17 amino acids in the CDR3, from cysteine to phenylalanine inclusive. Only the CDR3 region is kept as DNA, spanning 51 bases read in frame from base 1. Per the germline V gene, SGHTA is the CDR1 and FQGNSA is the CDR2.